The source of this TCR beta chain is a study of graft-versus-host responses after intestinal transplantation. Whole-study context: Recipients uniformly received anti-thymocyte globulin induction, followed by tacrolimus and steroids for roughly 3 years.

The CDR3 length is 15 residues. The V end lost 3 bases, the J end lost 6 bases, and 16 bases lay between the germline ends. From germline, CDR1 is SGHRS and CDR2 YFSETQ. Clones were read by immunoSEQ multiplex PCR, and TCRdb kept only the in-frame ones, dropping some. Of 90,000 to 150,000 clones in the sample, about 93% were seen once. Concerning this clone itself: The antigen remains undetermined.

Whole-study findings and limits: Elevated graft-versus-host to host-versus-graft clonal ratios in allografts were recorded for patients with graft-donor T cell macrochimerism.

The sequencing here drew on unstimulated CD4+ T cells sorted from spleen or lymph node cells, taken before intestinal transplant. The rearrangement uses TRBV5-1 and TRBJ1-5; D perhaps matches TRBD1 (6 bases). The TCR originated in a human donor who received an intestinal transplant. The CDR3 DNA reads TGCGCCAGCAGCTGGGGGGGGGCGGGTAGTCAGCCCCAGCATTTT. This encodes CASSWGGAGSQPQHF.